One and the same sample provided the 4 T cell receptor beta chains below, sequenced in a study of neurological immune-mediated disorders. TCRdb fed the 5' RACE reads into MiXCR, producing one record per CDR3 protein. The sample consists of about 55,000 distinct CDR3 sequences, about 4.2% of them appearing once. Sequencing was done on a sample of PBMCs. These receptors all stem from a man aged 45-65 years with multiple sclerosis.

Many counts were recorded for this clonotype. This rearrangement joins TRBV7-2 to TRBJ2-2; weak D call: TRBD2 (6 bases). Germline V gene lookup returns CDR1 SGHTA and CDR2 FQGNSA. Trimming took 3 bases from V and 1 from J, leaving 9 bases between them. The length of the CDR3 is 15 residues. The CDR3 nucleotides are TGTGCCAGCAGCTTTAGCGGAGGGAACACCGGGGAGCTGTTTTTT. Translation gives CASSFSGGNTGELFF. The variable domain in full, completed from reference TRBV7-2 and TRBJ2-2, reads GAGVSQSPSNKVTEKGKDVELRCDPISGHTALYWYRQSLGQGLEFLIYFQGNSAPDKSGLPSDRFSAERTGGSVSTLTIQRTQQEDSAVYLCASSFSGGNTGELFFGEGSRLTVL.

Ten or more counts support this clonotype. V usage is TRBV20-1 and J usage is TRBJ2-3; 12 nucleotides align to TRBD2. CDR1 is DFQATT and CDR2 is SNEGSKA in the germline V gene (reference sequence). There are 14 residues in the CDR3. V shed 5 bases, J shed 4 bases, and the junction held 4 bases outside the gene matches. The DNA of the CDR3 is TGCAGTGCTCCACCTAGCGGGAGGGCAGATACGCAGTATTTT. Its protein is CSAPPSGRADTQYF.

The chain employs TRBV7-6 and TRBJ2-1; TRBD1 matches at 8 bases. Germline V gives CDR1 SGHVS, CDR2 FNYEAQ. With 5 bases clipped from V and 6 bases from J, the junction kept 3 bases outside the gene matches. This CDR3 is 13 amino acids long. The CDR3 sequence: CASSTTGVNEQFF. CDR3 nucleotides: TGTGCCAGCAGCACGACAGGGGTCAATGAGCAGTTCTTC.

In this sample, this clonotype turned up many times. V gene TRBV7-6 combines with J gene TRBJ2-5; 14 bases match TRBD2. Germline V gives CDR1 SGHVS, CDR2 FNYEAQ. With 1 base clipped from V and 4 bases from J, the junction kept 5 bases outside the gene matches. CDR3 length: 17 residues. In DNA, the CDR3 is TGTGCCAGCAGCTTAGAGACTAGCGGGGGGGGAAGAGAGACCCAGTACTTC. It translates to CASSLETSGGGRETQYF.